One and the same sample provided the 26 T cell receptor beta chains below, sequenced in a study of early T cells in non-severe SARS-CoV-2 infection. Each CDR3 protein is one row after TCRdb ran MiXCR on the 5' RACE reads. Among tens of thousands of distinct CDR3 sequences listed, 9% to 15% were seen once. Sequenced material: whole blood. Receptors originate from an adult who was a healthcare worker with PCR-confirmed SARS-CoV-2 infection or an uninfected control (not recorded which).

Many counts were recorded for this clonotype. The CDR3 bases are TGTGCCAGCTCAGGGGGGCTATACTCTAGCACAGATACGCAGTATTTT. It codes for CASSGGLYSSTDTQYF. The genes are TRBV12-3 or TRBV12-4 and TRBJ2-3; TRBD1 might be the D (7 bases). Between the trimmed V and J ends, which lost 8 bases and 0 bases, there was a span of 18 bases. The CDR3 sequence is 16 residues long.

This clonotype was seen many times. The CDR3 DNA reads TGTGCCAGCAGCCAGGACCCTAGCGGGGAGCAGTTCTTC. Its protein product is CASSQDPSGEQFF. The chain uses TRBV3-1 and TRBJ2-1; 8 positions agree with TRBD2. Germline V gene sequence: CDR1 LGHDT, CDR2 YNNKEL (reference sequence). With V trimmed by 3 bases and J by 10 bases, 5 bases remained unmatched. This CDR3 has 13 residues.

This clonotype came up a few times. This chain connects TRBV7-8 to TRBJ2-3, with D unclear. The CDR3 contains 13 residues. CDR1 is SGHVS, CDR2 FQNEAQ, per germline. The V end lost 5 bases, the J end lost 3 bases, and 9 bases lay between the germline ends. The CDR3 spells CASSPQETDTQYF. The CDR3 region has the DNA TGTGCCAGCAGCCCTCAAGAGACAGATACGCAGTATTTT.

The table lists this clonotype with a few counts. The chain carries TRBV29-1 and TRBJ2-7; D is possibly TRBD1 (9 bases). The CDR3 length is 14 residues. In germline, CDR1 is SQVTM, CDR2 ANQGSEA. The CDR3 reads CSIRGGTGPEEQYF. CDR3 DNA sequence: TGCAGTATCCGCGGGGGGACAGGGCCGGAGGAGCAGTACTTC.

This clonotype was seen repeatedly, ten times or more. The chain has TRBV24-1 and TRBJ2-3; 11 bases agree with TRBD1. V was pared by 3 bases and J by 7 bases, with 5 bases of the junction left unmatched. Germline V gene data show CDR1 as KGHDR and CDR2 as SFDVKD. This CDR3 region has 15 residues. CDR3 nucleotide sequence: TGTGCCACCAGTGATACCGGGACAGGGGGGAATACGCAGTATTTT. Its translation is CATSDTGTGGNTQYF.

The J gene is TRBJ2-1, the V gene TRBV18, with D possibly being TRBD2 (6 bases). The CDR3 consists of 13 residues. With 2 bases removed from V and 4 bases from J, the gap between germline ends came to 6 bases. Germline V lookup: CDR1 KGHSH, CDR2 LQKENI. The CDR3 protein is CASSPGTYNEQFF. In nucleotides, the CDR3 is TGTGCCAGCTCACCAGGGACTTACAATGAGCAGTTCTTC.

This clonotype appeared many times. The chain has TRBV4-2 and TRBJ1-3; D is uncertain. Trimming left V 0 bases short and J 4 bases short, with 13 bases between. The CDR3 totals 16 residues. The germline CDR1 and CDR2 sequences are LGHNA and YNFKEQ. The CDR3 DNA sequence: TGTGCCAGCAGCCAAGATTGGGCAGGAGAGGGAAACACCATATATTTT. Its translation is CASSQDWAGEGNTIYF.

CDR3 sequence reads: CASSAQMSALGEQFF. The CDR3 bases are TGTGCCAGCAGCGCTCAGATGTCCGCCCTTGGTGAGCAGTTCTTC. The V call is TRBV7-2, the J call TRBJ2-1; D is unresolved. Germline V gives CDR1 SGHTA, CDR2 FQGNSA. CDR3 length: 15 amino acids. The V and J ends lost 5 bases and 9 bases respectively, with 20 bases between them. Full variable domain (remainder filled in from reference TRBV7-2 and TRBJ2-1): GAGVSQSPSNKVTEKGKDVELRCDPISGHTALYWYRQSLGQGLEFLIYFQGNSAPDKSGLPSDRFSAERTGGSVSTLTIQRTQQEDSAVYLCASSAQMSALGEQFFGPGTRLTVL.

This chain links TRBV27 with TRBJ1-5; D might be TRBD1 (5 bases). The CDR3 sequence is 15 residues long. V gave up 2 bases and J gave up 0 bases, with 8 bases separating them. Germline V lookup: CDR1 MNHEY, CDR2 SMNVEV (reference sequence). CDR3 in amino acids: CASSLLGGSNQPQHF. Here the CDR3 DNA reads TGTGCCAGCAGTTTACTGGGGGGTAGCAATCAGCCCCAGCATTTT.

In DNA, the CDR3 is TGTGCCTGGAGTGTAAGCGAATTGGGGGGCTACACCTTC. It is translated as CAWSVSELGGYTF. The chain employs TRBV30 and TRBJ1-2; D gene ambiguous. V lost 0 bases and J lost 8, with 13 bases in between. This CDR3 comprises 13 residues. Germline CDR1 is GTSNPN and CDR2 is SVGIG (reference sequence). Drawing the rest from reference TRBV30 and TRBJ1-2, the complete variable domain is SQTIHQWPATLVQPVGSPLSLECTVEGTSNPNLYWYRQAAGRGLQLLFYSVGIGQISSEVPQNLSASRPQDRQFILSSKKLLLSDSGFYLCAWSVSELGGYTFGSGTRLTVV.

This clonotype occurred a few times. The chain uses TRBV2 and TRBJ2-2, with D possibly TRBD1 on 5 matching bases. The CDR3 contains 15 residues. Looked up from germline, CDR1 is SNHLY and CDR2 is FYNNEI. Trimming took 4 bases from V and 3 from J, leaving 12 bases between them. CDR3 sequence (DNA): TGTGCCAGCAGTGTGGAACAGGCCTACACCGGGGAGCTGTTTTTT. Its protein is CASSVEQAYTGELFF.

This clonotype was seen only a few times. This chain joins TRBV27 and TRBJ2-5, with D perhaps TRBD1 (6 bases). The germline V gene encodes CDR1 MNHEY and CDR2 SMNVEV (reference sequence). The CDR3 length is 15 residues. Trimming removed 3 bases at V and 0 bases at J, with 11 bases between. The CDR3 coding sequence is TGTGCCAGCAGTTTGAGGCAGGGGAACCAAGAGACCCAGTACTTC. Translating it yields CASSLRQGNQETQYF.

In its sample, this clonotype was seen a few times. This chain uses TRBV11-2 with TRBJ2-7; unclear D gene. The germline CDR1 and CDR2 sequences are SGHAT and FQNNGV. Trimming stripped 4 bases from V and 3 bases from J, with 4 bases between. CDR3 length: 11 amino acids. The CDR3 reads CASSSLYEQYF. DNA of the CDR3: TGTGCCAGCAGCTCTCTCTACGAGCAGTACTTC.

The chain combines TRBV4-2 with TRBJ2-1; D is undetermined. Germline-derived CDR1 and CDR2 are LGHNA and YNFKEQ. V lost 2 bases and J 6 bases, leaving 2 bases between the germline ends. The CDR3 runs to 11 residues. This CDR3 is CASSQSNEQFF. In DNA, the CDR3 is TGTGCCAGCAGCCAATCCAATGAGCAGTTCTTC.

DNA for the CDR3: TGTGCCAGCAGCCTTCGGACTTCGGGGGCCAAGGGTGAGCAGTTCTTC. Translated: CASSLRTSGAKGEQFF. The chain has TRBV11-2 and TRBJ2-1, with D possibly being TRBD1 or TRBD2 (6 bases each). This CDR3 comprises 16 residues. V lost 5 bases, J lost 9 bases, and 23 bases lay in between. Looked up from germline, CDR1 is SGHAT and CDR2 is FQNNGV. The full variable domain, its missing parts supplied by reference TRBV11-2 and TRBJ2-1, is EAGVAQSPRYKIIEKRQSVAFWCNPISGHATLYWYQQILGQGPKLLIQFQNNGVVDDSQLPKDRFSAERLKGVDSTLKIQPAKLEDSAVYLCASSLRTSGAKGEQFFGPGTRLTVL.

This clonotype was counted many times. The chain couples TRBV7-6 to TRBJ2-2; D gene ambiguous. Germline values: CDR1 SGHVS, CDR2 FNYEAQ. The CDR3 extends over 15 amino acids. Between the trimmed V and J ends, which lost 1 base and 5 bases, there was a span of 11 bases. Written as DNA, the CDR3 is TGTGCCAGCAGCTTAGAACGCGGATCTACCGGGGAGCTGTTTTTT. Amino acids: CASSLERGSTGELFF.

V and J are TRBV18 and TRBJ1-1, with TRBD1 as a possible D gene (5 bases). The V end lost 3 bases, the J end lost 5 bases, and 13 bases lay between the germline ends. The CDR3 contains 14 residues. The V gene's germline CDR1 is KGHSH and CDR2 LQKENI. CDR3 protein: CASSPPGGGTEAFF. As DNA, the CDR3 is TGTGCCAGCTCACCCCCCGGGGGGGGGACTGAAGCTTTCTTT.

This clonotype came up a few times. CDR3 DNA sequence: TGTGCCAGCAGTTATTACGTCAATGAGCAGTTCTTC. Translation: CASSYYVNEQFF. The rearrangement joins TRBV6-6 to TRBJ2-1; D is uncertain. Deletions cut 3 bases from V and 6 bases from J, with 6 bases between. Per the germline V gene, CDR1 is MNHNY and CDR2 is SVGAGI (reference sequence). This CDR3 region has 12 residues.

This clonotype came up a few times. J is TRBJ2-7 and V is TRBV6-2 or TRBV6-3; 7 nucleotides line up with TRBD2. The length of the CDR3 is 12 residues. V was clipped by 7 bases and J by 7 bases; unmatched bases: 7. Germline loops: CDR1 MNHEY, CDR2 SVGEGT. The CDR3 region is CASNAREREQYF. In nucleotides, the CDR3 is TGTGCCAGCAATGCGCGGGAGAGGGAGCAGTACTTC.

This clonotype was seen just once. The V gene is TRBV6-2 or TRBV6-3, the J gene TRBJ2-7, with 9 bases identical to TRBD1. CDR3 length equals 15 residues. V shed 6 bases and J 4 bases; nucleotides not matched to a gene: 10. Germline CDR1 MNHEY, CDR2 SVGEGT. The CDR3: CASRGTGTGRYEQYF. DNA of the CDR3: TGTGCCAGCAGGGGGACCGGGACAGGGAGGTACGAGCAGTACTTC.

This clonotype was counted only a few times. The rearrangement uses TRBV7-6 and TRBJ2-2, with D tentatively TRBD2 (5 bases). Germline-derived CDR1 and CDR2 are SGHVS and FNYEAQ. The CDR3 contains 17 residues. V was clipped by 0 bases and J by 4 bases, with 15 bases between them. CDR3 DNA: TGTGCCAGCAGCTTAGCGGGTTGGAGGAGTCGCACCGGGGAGCTGTTTTTT. Protein product: CASSLAGWRSRTGELFF.

This clonotype was counted only a few times. The chain links TRBV27 to TRBJ1-6, with D uncertain. V gave up 4 bases and J gave up 5 bases, with 12 bases separating them. CDR1 and CDR2 (germline): MNHEY, SMNVEV (reference sequence). The CDR3 has 15 amino acids. CDR3 sequence: CASSSRALDNSPLHF. CDR3 DNA sequence: TGTGCCAGCAGTTCACGGGCCCTCGATAATTCACCCCTCCACTTT.

There are a few counts of this clonotype. This sequence joins TRBV20-1 and TRBJ2-7; 10 bases map to TRBD1. The ends lost 6 bases at V and 6 bases at J; junction bases unmatched: 11. The CDR3 is made up of 14 amino acids. CDR1 is DFQATT and CDR2 is SNEGSKA in the germline V gene (reference sequence). CDR3 sequence (DNA): TGCAGTGCGTTCCGGGACAGGGGTGGGAGCGAGCAGTACTTC. It is translated as CSAFRDRGGSEQYF.

This clonotype has ten or more counts. The gene calls are TRBV5-1 and TRBJ2-1, with 11 bases lining up with TRBD1. Germline V CDR1 and CDR2: SGHRS, YFSETQ. The ends lost 4 bases at V and 4 bases at J; junction bases unmatched: 4. This CDR3 contains 15 residues. CDR3 nucleotides: TGCGCCAGCAGCCCCGGGACAGGGGGATACAATGAGCAGTTCTTC. Translated: CASSPGTGGYNEQFF.

This clonotype appeared many times. The V gene is TRBV12-3 or TRBV12-4, the J gene TRBJ1-1, with D tentatively TRBD1 (6 bases). Trimming stripped 6 bases from V and 6 bases from J, with 17 bases between. The CDR3 covers 14 residues. The DNA for the CDR3 is TGTGCCAGCAGGCAGCACAGGGATGGGGCTGAAGCTTTCTTT. Translating gives CASRQHRDGAEAFF.

This clonotype was observed a handful of times. The gene calls are TRBV9 and TRBJ2-3, with 7 bases fitting TRBD2. Germline CDR1 is SGDLS and CDR2 is YYNGEE. J was trimmed by 2 bases and V by 4 bases; bases with no gene match: 13. This CDR3 contains 17 residues. CDR3 DNA: TGTGCCAGCAGCTTATTCGCCGGGACTATCAACACAGATACGCAGTATTTT. It specifies CASSLFAGTINTDTQYF.